This T cell receptor beta chain derives from a study of regulatory T cells in long-lasting Graves disease (dated by TCRdb to the early 2020s). Background for the entire study: Newly diagnosed Graves' disease patients had taken antithyroid drugs for less than 3 months. A total of roughly 35 samples were covered by TCR sequencing, comprising approximately 13 persistent and around 20 newly diagnosed Graves' disease patients. Peripheral blood TCR sequencing and RNA sequencing compared persistent Graves' disease patients with newly diagnosed Graves' disease patients. The study was registered as a clinical trial and conducted in China. Study-level results and caveats: Persistent patients shared more public clonotypes among themselves (under 3,000) than newly diagnosed patients did (more than 950). As a limitation, the authors acknowledged that the small sample size may reduce accuracy. Sequencing and analysis were restricted to the TCR beta chain. Because the primary lesion, thyroid tissue, could not be accessed, the study looked at peripheral blood alone. Preferential use of TRBV28, TRBJ1-2 and TRBJ2-5 was observed in persistent disease, whereas TRBV20-1 and TRBJ2-1 were favored in newly diagnosed disease. Compared with newly diagnosed patients, persistent Graves' disease patients had lower TCR Shannon entropy and fewer highly expanded clones, which suggests clonal expansion.

The CDR3 numbers 14 residues from cysteine through phenylalanine. Only the CDR3 part of the read is kept: 42 bases, read in frame from the first base. V sheds 3 bases and J sheds 4 bases, leaving 12 bases between their ends. The germline V gene provides CDR1 MNHNS and CDR2 SASEGT. This clonotype was seen ten or more times. It has no known antigen specificity. No much larger clonotype is one base removed from it; base qualities were not supplied. The time point label here, explained by the study, means: newly diagnosed GD, antithyroid drugs for less than 3 months. For both TCR sequencing and RNA sequencing, RNA was extracted from PBMCs using TRIzol. The diagnosis of Graves' disease was made according to American Thyroid Association guidelines. The patients came from an endocrinology department in Xi'an, China. Each patient gave about 8.1 milliliters of peripheral blood, collected in an EDTA anticoagulant tube. Ficoll Paque Plus density gradient separation was used to isolate PBMCs, and no further T cell sorting was done. An Agilent 2100 Bioanalyzer and agarose gel were used to assess RNA quality, and a NanoDrop 2000 was used to measure RNA concentration.

The library was produced with multiplex PCR. The sequencer listed for this sample is Illumina HiSeq 4000. iRepertoire HTBI primers and Arm-PCR amplification of CDR3 regions were used to construct TCR beta libraries. Before sequencing, the PCR products went through gel purification. The original methods were these. A total of fewer than 80 TRBV and some 15 TRBJ segments were identified across samples and were used for gene usage analysis of CDR3 amino acid clonotypes. Filtered high-quality paired reads were merged into contigs using COPE and FqMerger. BLAST was used to align contigs to IMGT TRBV, TRBD and TRBJ reference genes, with CDR3 defined following IMGT. Any clonotype with a frequency above 0.1% was counted as a highly expanded clone. Shannon entropy served as the measure of repertoire diversity, while the Gini coefficient captured V-J evenness. A clonotype was considered public if more than one individual shared it. TCRdb reworked the public reads: Q25 trimming with fastp, MiXCR clone assembly, productive beta chains retained. Each CDR3 protein gets just one entry, which takes the most common genes and DNA from the rows behind it. TCRdb's processing, not the authors', yielded these V and J calls. For this sample there are around 400,000 distinct CDR3 sequences; less than 20% appear just once. The top ten constitute 20% to 25% of the sample.

The sequencing used peripheral blood mononuclear cells (PBMCs), collected at new diagnosis, from a patient treated with antithyroid drugs. The TCR comes from a female donor with Graves disease. The chain is encoded by TRBV6-1 joined to TRBJ2-5; the D match is possibly TRBD1 or TRBD2, with 6 bases aligned in each. CDR3 sequence: CASSDGGQGETQYF. In nucleotide form, the sequence is TGTGCCAGCAGTGATGGGGGGCAGGGAGAGACCCAGTACTTC.